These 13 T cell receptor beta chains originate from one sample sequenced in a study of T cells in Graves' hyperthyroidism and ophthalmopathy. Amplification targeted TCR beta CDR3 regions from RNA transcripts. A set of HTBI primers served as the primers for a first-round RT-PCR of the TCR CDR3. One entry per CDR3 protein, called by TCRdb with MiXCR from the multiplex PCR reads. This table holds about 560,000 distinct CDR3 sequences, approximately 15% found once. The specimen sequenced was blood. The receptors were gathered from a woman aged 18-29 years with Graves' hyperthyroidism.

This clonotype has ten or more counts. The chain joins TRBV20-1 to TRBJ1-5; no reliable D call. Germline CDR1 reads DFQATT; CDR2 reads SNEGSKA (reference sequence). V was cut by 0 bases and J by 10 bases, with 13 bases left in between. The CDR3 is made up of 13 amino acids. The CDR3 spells CSARDPPSGPQHF. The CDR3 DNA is TGCAGTGCTAGAGACCCCCCCTCGGGACCCCAGCATTTT.

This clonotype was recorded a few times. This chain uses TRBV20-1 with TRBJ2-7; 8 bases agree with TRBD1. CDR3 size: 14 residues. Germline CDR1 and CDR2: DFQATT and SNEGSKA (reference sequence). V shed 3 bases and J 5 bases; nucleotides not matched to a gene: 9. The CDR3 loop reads CSARRTGIFNEQYF. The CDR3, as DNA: TGCAGTGCTAGGAGGACAGGGATATTCAACGAGCAGTACTTC.

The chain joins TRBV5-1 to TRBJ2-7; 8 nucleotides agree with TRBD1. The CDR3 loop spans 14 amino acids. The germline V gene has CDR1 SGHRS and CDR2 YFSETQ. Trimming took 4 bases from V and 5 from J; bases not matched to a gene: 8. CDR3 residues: CASSERDRLNEQYF. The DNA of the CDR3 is TGCGCCAGCAGCGAAAGGGACAGGTTGAACGAGCAGTACTTC.

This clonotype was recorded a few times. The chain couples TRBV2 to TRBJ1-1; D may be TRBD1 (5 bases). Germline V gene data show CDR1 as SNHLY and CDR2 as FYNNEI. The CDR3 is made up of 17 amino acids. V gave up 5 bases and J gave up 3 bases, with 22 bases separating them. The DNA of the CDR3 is TGTGCCAGCAGTCCTTCCTCAGGACCCCGAGGGGACACTGAAGCTTTCTTT. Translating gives CASSPSSGPRGDTEAFF.

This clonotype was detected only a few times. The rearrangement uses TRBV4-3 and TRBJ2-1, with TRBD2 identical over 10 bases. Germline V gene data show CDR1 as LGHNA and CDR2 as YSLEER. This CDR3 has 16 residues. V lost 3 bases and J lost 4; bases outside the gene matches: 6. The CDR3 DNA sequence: TGCGCCAGCAGCCACCGCAGCGGGGGGGCGTACAATGAGCAGTTCTTC. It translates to CASSHRSGGAYNEQFF.

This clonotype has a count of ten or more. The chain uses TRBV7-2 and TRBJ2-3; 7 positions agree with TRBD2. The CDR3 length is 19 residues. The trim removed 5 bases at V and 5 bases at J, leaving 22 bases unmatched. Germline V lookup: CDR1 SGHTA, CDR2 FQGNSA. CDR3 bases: TGTGCCAGCAGCCTGGGGACTCCAGCGGGGAGGGCCTGGGGAGATACGCAGTATTTT. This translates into CASSLGTPAGRAWGDTQYF.

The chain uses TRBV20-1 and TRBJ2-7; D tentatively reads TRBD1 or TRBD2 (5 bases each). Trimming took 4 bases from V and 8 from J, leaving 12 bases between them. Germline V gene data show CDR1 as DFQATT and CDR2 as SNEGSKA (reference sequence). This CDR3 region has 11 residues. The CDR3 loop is CSAMGTNKQYF. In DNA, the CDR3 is TGCAGTGCTATGGGGACCAACAAGCAGTACTTC.

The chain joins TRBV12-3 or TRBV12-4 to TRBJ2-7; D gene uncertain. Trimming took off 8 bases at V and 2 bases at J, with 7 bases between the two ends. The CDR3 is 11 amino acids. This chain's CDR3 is CASGNPYEQYF. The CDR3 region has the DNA TGTGCCAGCGGAAACCCCTACGAGCAGTACTTC.

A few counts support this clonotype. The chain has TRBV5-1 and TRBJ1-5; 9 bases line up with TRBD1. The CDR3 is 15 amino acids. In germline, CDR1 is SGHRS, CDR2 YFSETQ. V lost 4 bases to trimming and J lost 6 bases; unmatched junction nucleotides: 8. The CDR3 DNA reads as TGCGCCAGCAGCCTGGGACAGGGCATATCTCAGCCCCAGCATTTT. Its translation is CASSLGQGISQPQHF.

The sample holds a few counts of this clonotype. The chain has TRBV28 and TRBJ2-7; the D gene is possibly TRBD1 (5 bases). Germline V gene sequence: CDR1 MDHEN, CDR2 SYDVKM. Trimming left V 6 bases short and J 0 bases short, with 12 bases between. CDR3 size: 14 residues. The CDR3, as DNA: TGTGCCAGCAGGCGGCCCAGGGTCTCCTACGAGCAGTACTTC. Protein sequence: CASRRPRVSYEQYF.

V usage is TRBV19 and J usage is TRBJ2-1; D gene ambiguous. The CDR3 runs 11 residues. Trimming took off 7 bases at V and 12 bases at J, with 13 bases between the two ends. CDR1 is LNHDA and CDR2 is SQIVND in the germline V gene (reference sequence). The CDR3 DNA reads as TGTGCCAGTAAAGGGCGGTTCCGGCAGTTCTTC. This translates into CASKGRFRQFF.

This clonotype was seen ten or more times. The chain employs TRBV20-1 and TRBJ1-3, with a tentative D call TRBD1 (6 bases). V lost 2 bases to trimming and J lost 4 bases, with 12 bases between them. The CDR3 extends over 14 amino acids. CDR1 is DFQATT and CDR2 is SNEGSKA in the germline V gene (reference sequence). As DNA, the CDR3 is TGCAGTGCTAGACAGGGGACTGCAGGAAACACCATATATTTT. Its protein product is CSARQGTAGNTIYF.

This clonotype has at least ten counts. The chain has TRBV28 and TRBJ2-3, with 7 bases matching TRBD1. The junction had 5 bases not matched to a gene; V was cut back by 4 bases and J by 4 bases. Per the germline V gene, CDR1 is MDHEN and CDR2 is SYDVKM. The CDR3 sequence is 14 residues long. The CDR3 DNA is TGTGCCAGCAGTTCGGGACAGCCACCAGATACGCAGTATTTT. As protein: CASSSGQPPDTQYF.